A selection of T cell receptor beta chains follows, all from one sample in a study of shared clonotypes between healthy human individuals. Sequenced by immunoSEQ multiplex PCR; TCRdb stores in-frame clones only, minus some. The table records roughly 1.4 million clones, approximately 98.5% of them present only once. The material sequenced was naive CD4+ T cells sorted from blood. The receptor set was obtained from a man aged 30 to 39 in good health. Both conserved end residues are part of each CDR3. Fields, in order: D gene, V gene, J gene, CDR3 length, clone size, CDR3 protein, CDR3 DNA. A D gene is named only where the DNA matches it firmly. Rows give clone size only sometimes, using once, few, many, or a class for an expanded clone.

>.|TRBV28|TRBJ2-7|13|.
CASSVQGLYEQYF
TGTGCCAGCAGTGTACAGGGCCTCTACGAGCAGTACTTC
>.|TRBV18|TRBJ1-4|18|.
CASSPRFDRSSFNEKLFF
TGTGCCAGCTCACCAAGGTTCGACAGAAGCTCCTTCAATGAAAAACTGTTTTTT
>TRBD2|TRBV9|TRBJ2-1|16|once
CASSEKGLVGYNEQFF
TGTGCCAGCAGCGAAAAGGGACTAGTAGGCTACAATGAGCAGTTCTTC
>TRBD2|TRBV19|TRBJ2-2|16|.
CASGIGGRKYTGELFF
TGTGCCTCGGGGATCGGCGGGAGGAAGTACACCGGGGAGCTGTTTTTT
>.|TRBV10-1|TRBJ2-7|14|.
CASSESTRWDEQYF
TGCGCCAGCAGTGAGTCGACACGCTGGGACGAGCAGTACTTC
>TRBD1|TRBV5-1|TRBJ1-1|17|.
CASSPQPGTAGNTEAFF
TGCGCCAGCAGCCCCCAACCCGGGACAGCGGGGAACACTGAAGCTTTCTTT
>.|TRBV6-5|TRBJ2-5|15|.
CASSYSDGGRETQYF
TGTGCCAGCAGTTACTCGGACGGTGGAAGGGAGACCCAGTACTTC
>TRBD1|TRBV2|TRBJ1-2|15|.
CASSPGTGPAYGYTF
TGTGCCAGCAGTCCAGGGACAGGACCCGCCTATGGCTACACCTTC
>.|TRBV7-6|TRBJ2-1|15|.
CASSFKAGSYNEQFF
TGTGCCAGCAGCTTCAAAGCGGGTAGCTACAATGAGCAGTTCTTC
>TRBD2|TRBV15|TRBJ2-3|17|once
CATSRGLAGGPTDTQYF
TGTGCCACCAGCAGAGGACTAGCGGGAGGGCCCACAGATACGCAGTATTTT
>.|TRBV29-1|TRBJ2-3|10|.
CSVEADTQYF
TGCAGCGTTGAAGCAGATACGCAGTATTTT
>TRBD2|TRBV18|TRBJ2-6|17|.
CASSPLAGASGANVLTF
TGTGCCAGCTCACCTCTAGCGGGAGCTTCTGGGGCCAACGTCCTGACTTTC
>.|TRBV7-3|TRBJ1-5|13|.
CASSLGVDQPQHF
TGTGCCAGCAGCTTAGGGGTGGATCAGCCCCAGCATTTT
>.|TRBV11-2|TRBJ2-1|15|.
CASSGGHPSGNEQFF
TGTGCCAGCAGCGGAGGGCACCCCTCCGGTAATGAGCAGTTCTTC
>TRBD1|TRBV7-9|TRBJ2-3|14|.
CATSWQGEQYTQYF
TGTGCCACCAGTTGGCAGGGGGAGCAGTATACGCAGTATTTT
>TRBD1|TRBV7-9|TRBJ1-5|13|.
CASGQGGNQPQHF
TGTGCCAGCGGACAGGGCGGCAATCAGCCCCAGCATTTT
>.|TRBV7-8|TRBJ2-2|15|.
CASSLAGIYTGELFF
TGTGCCAGCAGCTTAGCGGGGATTTACACCGGGGAGCTGTTTTTT
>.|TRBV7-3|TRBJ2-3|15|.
CASSSPSGSTDTQYF
TGTGCCAGCAGCTCCCCTTCGGGGTCCACAGATACGCAGTATTTT
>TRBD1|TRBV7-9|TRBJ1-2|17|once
CASSRLTGEVPDYGYTF
TGTGCCAGCAGTCGGCTGACAGGGGAGGTTCCTGACTATGGCTACACCTTC
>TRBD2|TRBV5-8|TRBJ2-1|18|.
CASSHTRLAGRTRNEQFF
TGTGCCAGCAGCCATACCCGTCTAGCGGGTCGAACGAGGAATGAGCAGTTCTTC
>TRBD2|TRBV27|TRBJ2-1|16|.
CASRREDTPIYNEQFF
TGTGCCAGCAGGCGGGAGGATACTCCTATCTACAATGAGCAGTTCTTC
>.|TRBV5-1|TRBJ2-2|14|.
CASSVEIRTGELFF
TGCGCCAGCAGCGTGGAGATTCGCACCGGGGAGCTGTTTTTT
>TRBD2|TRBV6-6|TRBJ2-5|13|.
CAAGGRRGETQYF
TGTGCCGCGGGCGGGAGGAGGGGAGAGACCCAGTACTTC
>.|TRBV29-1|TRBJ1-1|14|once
CSVNRQEKNTEAFF
TGCAGCGTTAACAGACAGGAAAAGAACACTGAAGCTTTCTTT
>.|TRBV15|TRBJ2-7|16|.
CATSRELPILSYEQYF
TGTGCCACCAGCAGAGAGTTGCCAATACTTTCCTACGAGCAGTACTTC
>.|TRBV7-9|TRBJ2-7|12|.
CASSPQGGEQYF
TGTGCCAGCAGCCCCCAGGGGGGCGAGCAGTACTTC
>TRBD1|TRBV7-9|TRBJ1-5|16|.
CASSPRTGGPNQPQHF
TGTGCCAGCAGCCCAAGGACAGGGGGACCCAATCAGCCCCAGCATTTT
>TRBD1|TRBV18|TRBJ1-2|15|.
CASSPRTGEDYGYTF
TGTGCCAGCTCACCACGGACAGGGGAGGACTATGGCTACACCTTC
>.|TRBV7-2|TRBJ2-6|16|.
CASSPRRVSGANVLTF
TGTGCCAGCAGCCCACGGAGGGTATCTGGGGCCAACGTCCTGACTTTC
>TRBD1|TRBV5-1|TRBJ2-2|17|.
CASSPRPGQGSTGELFF
TGCGCCAGCAGCCCAAGACCGGGACAGGGCAGCACCGGGGAGCTGTTTTTT
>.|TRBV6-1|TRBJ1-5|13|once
CASSDYSYQPQHF
TGTGCCAGCAGTGATTACAGTTATCAGCCCCAGCATTTT
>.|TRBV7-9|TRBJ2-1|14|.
CASSQRSPYNEQFF
TGTGCCAGCAGTCAGCGGTCTCCCTACAATGAGCAGTTCTTC
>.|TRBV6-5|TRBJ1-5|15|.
CASSYSGDVNQPQHF
TGTGCCAGCAGTTATTCGGGGGATGTCAATCAGCCCCAGCATTTT
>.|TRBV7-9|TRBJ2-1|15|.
CASSLGLSSYNEQFF
TGTGCCAGCAGCTTAGGCTTAAGCTCCTACAATGAGCAGTTCTTC
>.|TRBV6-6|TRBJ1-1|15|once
CASSYSPGLNTEAFF
TGTGCCAGCAGTTACTCACCAGGGTTGAACACTGAAGCTTTCTTT
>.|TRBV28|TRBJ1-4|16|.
CASSLLLTATNEKLFF
TGTGCCAGCAGTCTGCTACTGACAGCAACTAATGAAAAACTGTTTTTT
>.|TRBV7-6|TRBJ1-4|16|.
CASSLESRTANEKLFF
TGTGCCAGCAGCTTAGAATCACGGACCGCGAATGAAAAACTGTTTTTT
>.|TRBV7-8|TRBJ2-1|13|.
CASSSGWGDEQFF
TGTGCCAGCAGCTCCGGTTGGGGGGATGAGCAGTTCTTC
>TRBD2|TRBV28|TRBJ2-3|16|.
CASSATSGRRSDTQYF
TGTGCCAGCAGTGCGACTAGCGGGAGGCGGTCAGATACGCAGTATTTT
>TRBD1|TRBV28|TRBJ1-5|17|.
CASSLWRGTVSNQPQHF
TGTGCCAGCAGTTTATGGAGAGGGACAGTTTCTAATCAGCCCCAGCATTTT
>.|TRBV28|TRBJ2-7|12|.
CASSRGSYEQYF
TGTGCCAGCAGTCGGGGGTCCTACGAGCAGTACTTC
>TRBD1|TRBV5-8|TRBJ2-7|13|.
CASSLDRGYEQYF
TGTGCCAGCAGCTTGGACAGGGGCTACGAGCAGTACTTC
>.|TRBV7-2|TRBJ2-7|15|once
CASSLLPATAGEQYF
TGTGCCAGCAGCTTGCTTCCGGCCACGGCGGGCGAGCAGTACTTC
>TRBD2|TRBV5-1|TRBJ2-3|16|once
CASSISGRGSTDTQYF
TGCGCCAGCAGCATAAGTGGGAGGGGTAGTACAGATACGCAGTATTTT
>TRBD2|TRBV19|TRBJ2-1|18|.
CASSPEGLAGNSGNEQFF
TGTGCCAGTAGTCCCGAAGGGCTAGCGGGAAATTCGGGCAATGAGCAGTTCTTC
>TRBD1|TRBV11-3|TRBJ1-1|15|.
CASSPVPGGRTEAFF
TGTGCCAGCAGCCCCGTACCAGGGGGTCGCACTGAAGCTTTCTTT
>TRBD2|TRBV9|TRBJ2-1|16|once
CASSFRTSGSYNEQFF
TGTGCCAGCAGTTTTCGGACTAGCGGCTCCTACAATGAGCAGTTCTTC
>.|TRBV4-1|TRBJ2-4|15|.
CASSQVGLAKNIQYF
TGCGCCAGCAGCCAAGTAGGCTTAGCCAAAAACATTCAGTACTTC
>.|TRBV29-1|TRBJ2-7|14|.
CSVAQWEAPYEQYF
TGCAGCGTGGCCCAGTGGGAGGCCCCCTACGAGCAGTACTTC
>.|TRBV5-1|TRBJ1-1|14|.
CASSPRDIGTEAFF
TGCGCCAGCAGCCCCCGGGACATAGGTACTGAAGCTTTCTTT
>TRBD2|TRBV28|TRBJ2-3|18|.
CASRPPGLADFRTDTQYF
TGTGCCAGCAGGCCCCCGGGACTAGCGGACTTCCGCACAGATACGCAGTATTTT
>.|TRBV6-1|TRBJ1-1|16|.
CASSAFAGAVDTEAFF
TGTGCCAGCAGTGCCTTCGCAGGGGCGGTGGACACTGAAGCTTTCTTT
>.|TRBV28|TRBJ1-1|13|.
CASKPFMNTEAFF
TGTGCCAGCAAGCCGTTCATGAACACTGAAGCTTTCTTT
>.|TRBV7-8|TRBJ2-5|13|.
CASSPELEGTQYF
TGTGCCAGCAGCCCAGAACTAGAGGGGACCCAGTACTTC
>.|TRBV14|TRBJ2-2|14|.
CASSQFLNTGELFF
TGTGCCAGCAGCCAGTTCCTGAACACCGGGGAGCTGTTTTTT
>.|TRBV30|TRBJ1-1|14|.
CAWSKSRVNTEAFF
TGTGCCTGGAGCAAAAGTAGGGTCAACACTGAAGCTTTCTTT
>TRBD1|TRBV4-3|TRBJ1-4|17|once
CASSPGGRGGTNEKLFF
TGCGCCAGCAGTCCAGGGGGCAGGGGAGGGACTAATGAAAAACTGTTTTTT